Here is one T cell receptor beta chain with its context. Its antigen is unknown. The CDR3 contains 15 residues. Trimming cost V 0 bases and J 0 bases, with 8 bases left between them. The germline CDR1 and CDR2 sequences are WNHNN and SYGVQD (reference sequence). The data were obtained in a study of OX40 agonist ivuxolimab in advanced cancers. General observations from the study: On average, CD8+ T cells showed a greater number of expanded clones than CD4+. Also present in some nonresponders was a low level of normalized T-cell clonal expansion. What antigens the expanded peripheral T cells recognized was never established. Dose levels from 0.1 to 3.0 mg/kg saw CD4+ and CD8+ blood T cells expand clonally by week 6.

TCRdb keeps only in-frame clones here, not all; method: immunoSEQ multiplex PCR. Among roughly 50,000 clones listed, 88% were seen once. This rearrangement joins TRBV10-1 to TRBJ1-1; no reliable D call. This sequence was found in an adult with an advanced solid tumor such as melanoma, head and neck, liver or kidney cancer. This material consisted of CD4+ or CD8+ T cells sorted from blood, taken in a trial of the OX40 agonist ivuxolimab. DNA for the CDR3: TGCGCCAGCAGTGAGTCTCTCAGATTGAACACTGAAGCTTTCTTT. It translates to CASSESLRLNTEAFF.